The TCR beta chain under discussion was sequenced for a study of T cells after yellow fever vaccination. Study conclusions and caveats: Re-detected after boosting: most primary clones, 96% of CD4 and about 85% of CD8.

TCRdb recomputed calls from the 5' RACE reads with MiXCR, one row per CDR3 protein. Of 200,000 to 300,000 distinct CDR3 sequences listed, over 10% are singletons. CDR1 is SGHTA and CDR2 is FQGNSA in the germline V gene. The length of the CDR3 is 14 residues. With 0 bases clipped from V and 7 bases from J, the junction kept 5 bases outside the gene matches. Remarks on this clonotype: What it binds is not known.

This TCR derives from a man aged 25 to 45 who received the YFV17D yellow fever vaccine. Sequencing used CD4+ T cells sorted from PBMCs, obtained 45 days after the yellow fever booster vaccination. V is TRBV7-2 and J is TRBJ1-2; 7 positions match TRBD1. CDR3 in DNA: TGTGCCAGCAGCTTAGCGACAGCAGGGGGTGGCTACACCTTC. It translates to CASSLATAGGGYTF.